The 5 T cell receptor beta chains below all came from one sample that was sequenced in a study of shared clonotypes between healthy human individuals. Clones were sequenced by immunoSEQ multiplex PCR, and TCRdb holds only the in-frame ones, with some missing. The sample shows over a million clones, 75% to 80% of them seen only once. The sequencing sample was made of memory CD4+ T cells from PBMCs. Subset indicated: CD45RA-negative fraction. These receptors all stem from a man aged 18 to 30 in good health. Some clones in this sample may be carry-over from other donors' samples.

The J gene is TRBJ2-7, the V gene TRBV6-1, with 10 bases aligning to TRBD1. V was pared by 10 bases and J by 2 bases, with 5 bases of the junction left unmatched. Germline values: CDR1 MNHNS, CDR2 SASEGT. CDR3 length: 13 amino acids. This CDR3 reads CATTGTGAYEQYF. The CDR3 nucleotides are TGTGCCACAACCGGGACAGGGGCCTACGAGCAGTACTTC.

This clone was picked up a small number of times. The V call is TRBV5-6, the J call TRBJ2-5, with 7 bases aligning to TRBD2. With V trimmed by 4 bases and J by 2 bases, 8 bases remained unmatched. The germline V gene encodes CDR1 SGHDT and CDR2 YYEEEE. The CDR3 runs to 15 residues. CDR3 in DNA: TGTGCCAGCAGCCCGTCGGGAGGTCTACAAGAGACCCAGTACTTC. Encoded protein: CASSPSGGLQETQYF.

The rearrangement links TRBV6-6 to TRBJ2-7, with 10 bases identical to TRBD1. Germline CDR1 reads MNHNY; CDR2 reads SVGAGI (reference sequence). This CDR3 region has 13 residues. The J segment lost 7 bases and the V segment lost 4 bases, leaving 4 bases of the junction unmatched. CDR3 nucleotide sequence: TGTGCCAGCAGTTCTCCGGGACAGGGGGAGCAGTACTTC. Its translation is CASSSPGQGEQYF.

The chain couples TRBV14 to TRBJ1-1; D is uncertain. The ends were cut back, 4 bases at V and 0 bases at J, with 15 bases in the middle. This CDR3 is 16 amino acids long. Germline V gene data show CDR1 as SGHDN and CDR2 as FVKESK. CDR3 bases: TGTGCCAGCAGCCCCCCCAGGTATAGGTTGAACACTGAAGCTTTCTTT. Translation: CASSPPRYRLNTEAFF.

In its sample, this clone was seen a few times. Other DNA sequences from this sample encode an identical CDR3 as well. This chain links TRBV29-1 with TRBJ2-2; D unresolved. CDR3 size: 11 residues. The germline V gene encodes CDR1 SQVTM and CDR2 ANQGSEA. The V end was cut by 6 bases, the J end by 1 base, with 3 bases between. The CDR3 here is CSVGNTGELFF. The CDR3 DNA follows: TGCAGCGTCGGGAACACCGGGGAGCTGTTTTTT.